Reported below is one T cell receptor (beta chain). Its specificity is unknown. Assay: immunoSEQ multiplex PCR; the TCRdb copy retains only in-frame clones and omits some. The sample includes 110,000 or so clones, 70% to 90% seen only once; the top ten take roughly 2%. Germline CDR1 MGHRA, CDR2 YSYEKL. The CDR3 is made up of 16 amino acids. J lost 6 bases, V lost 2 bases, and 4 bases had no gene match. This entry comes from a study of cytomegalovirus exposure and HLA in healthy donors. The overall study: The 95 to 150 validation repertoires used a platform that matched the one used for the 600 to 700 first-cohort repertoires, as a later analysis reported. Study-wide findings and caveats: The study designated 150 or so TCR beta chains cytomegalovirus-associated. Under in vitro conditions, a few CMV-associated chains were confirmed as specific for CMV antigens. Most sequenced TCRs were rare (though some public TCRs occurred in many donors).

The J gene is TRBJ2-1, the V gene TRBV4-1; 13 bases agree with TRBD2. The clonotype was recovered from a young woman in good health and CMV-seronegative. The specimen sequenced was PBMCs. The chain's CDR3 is CASSQTSGGAGNEQFF. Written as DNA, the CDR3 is TGCGCCAGCAGCCAAACTAGCGGGGGGGCTGGCAATGAGCAGTTCTTC.